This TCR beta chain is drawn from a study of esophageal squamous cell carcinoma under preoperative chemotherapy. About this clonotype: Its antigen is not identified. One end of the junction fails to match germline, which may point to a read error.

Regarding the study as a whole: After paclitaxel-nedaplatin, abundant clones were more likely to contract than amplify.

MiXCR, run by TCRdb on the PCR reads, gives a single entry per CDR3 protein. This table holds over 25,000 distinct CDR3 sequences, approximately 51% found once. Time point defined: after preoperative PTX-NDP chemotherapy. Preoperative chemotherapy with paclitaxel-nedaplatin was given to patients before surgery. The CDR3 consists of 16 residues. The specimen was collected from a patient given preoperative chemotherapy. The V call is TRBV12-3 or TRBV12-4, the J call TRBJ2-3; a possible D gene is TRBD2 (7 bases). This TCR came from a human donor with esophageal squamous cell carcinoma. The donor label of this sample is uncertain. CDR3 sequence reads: CASRTTGGGATETQYF. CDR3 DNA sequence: TGTGCCAGCAGGACTACTGGGGGGGGGGCCACAGAGACGCAGTATTTT.